This T cell receptor beta chain was documented in a study of blood T cell repertoires in COVID-19. Turning to the study itself: In each case, the material was cDNA or gDNA derived from T cells, B-cell-depleted T cells, or PBMCs.

Trimming pared 2 bases from V and 8 bases from J, leaving 12 bases between. The CDR3 runs 13 residues. Germline values: CDR1 MGHDK, CDR2 SYGVNS. Original methodology: By means of reference gene primer amplification, nucleated cell counts were estimated. Clones were sequenced by immunoSEQ multiplex PCR, and TCRdb holds only the in-frame ones, with some missing. The DNA gave D and trimming, while V, J and clone size come from that table. The sample consists of more than 14,000 clones, around 92% of them appearing once. The chain carries TRBV25-1 and TRBJ1-2; D remains ambiguous. The sample was peripheral blood. The sequence was obtained from a human donor with active COVID-19. The donor label of this sample is uncertain. The CDR3: CASSERRAGGYTF. The DNA of the CDR3 is TGTGCCAGCAGTGAACGGAGGGCTGGAGGCTACACCTTC.